The 6 T cell receptor beta chains in this list originate from one sample, sequenced in a study of early T cells in non-severe SARS-CoV-2 infection. TCRdb re-called the 5' RACE reads with MiXCR, one entry per CDR3 protein. The sample lists about 32,000 distinct CDR3 sequences, about 9.9% seen once, with roughly 13% in the top ten. Sequenced input: whole blood. These receptors were obtained from an adult who was a healthcare worker with PCR-confirmed SARS-CoV-2 infection or an uninfected control (not recorded which).

This clonotype has a handful of counts. V usage is TRBV7-3 and J usage is TRBJ2-1; perhaps D is TRBD1 or TRBD2 (5 bases each). Deletions cut 0 bases from V and 0 bases from J, with 6 bases between. Germline CDR1 and CDR2: SGHTA and FQGTGA. The CDR3 consists of 15 residues. In DNA form, the CDR3 reads TGTGCCAGCAGCTTAACGAGGGGCTCCTACAATGAGCAGTTCTTC. Its translation: CASSLTRGSYNEQFF.

J is TRBJ2-3 and V is TRBV20-1, with D hard to call. CDR1 and CDR2 from the germline V gene are DFQATT and SNEGSKA (reference sequence). Trimming removed 5 bases from V and 3 bases from J, with 15 bases in between. CDR3 length equals 14 residues. The CDR3 sequence: CSAYLPVGTDTQYF. The CDR3 DNA follows: TGCAGTGCTTACCTCCCAGTCGGTACAGATACGCAGTATTTT.

V and J are TRBV27 and TRBJ2-4, with D perhaps assigned TRBD1 or TRBD2 (5 bases each). Germline CDR1 MNHEY, CDR2 SMNVEV (reference sequence). With 5 bases removed from V and 2 bases from J, the gap between germline ends came to 13 bases. The CDR3 contains 15 residues. CDR3 protein: CASSHLGETKNIQYF. The DNA of the CDR3 is TGTGCCAGCAGTCACTTAGGGGAGACCAAAAACATTCAGTACTTC.

This clonotype was counted ten times or more. This sequence joins TRBV6-1 and TRBJ1-1; D might be TRBD1 (5 bases). With 7 bases removed from V and 1 base from J, the gap between germline ends came to 16 bases. The CDR3 totals 15 residues. Germline V gives CDR1 MNHNS, CDR2 SASEGT. The CDR3 reads CASIKTAGGNTEAFF. The CDR3 DNA reads as TGTGCCAGCATTAAAACAGCCGGGGGGAACACTGAAGCTTTCTTT.

This clonotype was detected a few times. The V gene is TRBV7-6, the J gene TRBJ2-5, with a tentative D call TRBD2 (5 bases). The CDR3 spans 16 residues. Germline V gives CDR1 SGHVS, CDR2 FNYEAQ. V lost 0 bases to trimming and J lost 5 bases, with 16 bases between them. Written as DNA, the CDR3 is TGTGCCAGCAGCTTAGCCCCGCGGGCGGTGGCGGAGACCCAGTACTTC. This translates into CASSLAPRAVAETQYF. The full variable domain, completed using reference TRBV7-6 and TRBJ2-5, is GAGVSQSPRYKVTKRGQDVALRCDPISGHVSLYWYRQALGQGPEFLTYFNYEAQQDKSGLPNDRFSAERPEGSISTLTIQRTEQRDSAMYRCASSLAPRAVAETQYFGPGTRLLVL.

This clonotype was seen ten or more times. This sequence joins TRBV7-2 and TRBJ1-5; D is undetermined. Germline lookup yields CDR1 SGHTA and CDR2 FQGNSA. CDR3 length equals 13 residues. The V gene lost 3 bases and the J gene lost 3 bases, with 6 bases spanning the gap. The DNA of the CDR3 is TGTGCCAGCAGCTTTCGGCCCAATCAGCCCCAGCATTTT. Translating it yields CASSFRPNQPQHF.